Sequencing of this TCR beta chain was carried out in a study of T cell responses to AZD1222 COVID-19 vaccine listed by TCRdb under 2021. Broadly, across the study: A total of 230 to 250 trial participants underwent TCR sequencing, of whom 207 had received two doses of AZD1222 and some 25 had received two doses of the MenACWY control vaccine. Trial participants were enrolled by age into 18-55, 56-69 and 70-plus year subgroups, with approximately 160, 26 and 62 TCR-sequenced participants respectively.

As encoded in the germline V gene (reference sequence), CDR1 is GTSNPN while CDR2 is SVGIG. V was cut back by 2 bases and J by 9 bases, leaving a gap of 16 bases between them. Spanning cysteine to phenylalanine, the CDR3 consists of 14 amino acids. Kept here is only the CDR3 DNA, which spans 42 bases and is read in frame from base 1. Interpreted using the paper, the time point label stands for: about 28 days (+/-7) after the second vaccine dose. AZD1222 recipients given second doses at about 4 weeks or at about 12 weeks were pooled, since spike-specific TCR depth and breadth were not found to differ between the two schedules. Samples from vaccinated people were obtained from the UK trials COV001 and COV002, which included a single-blind randomized controlled phase 2/3 trial of AZD1222 (ChAdOx1 nCoV-19) in healthy adults. For TCRbeta chain sequencing, PBMC samples from trial participants were taken at day 0 and at day 28 after the second dose.

Results and caveats for the whole study, not just this receptor: Participants were mostly white British and included more females than males, and it was suggested by the authors that clonal diversity may have been underestimated. Conclusions about previously exposed vaccinees are limited, since just a handful of AZD1222 recipients were seropositive for SARS-CoV-2 at baseline. Vaccine-associated CD4 TCRs spanned the whole spike protein, with dominant responses in regions 160-218 and 743-854. The 56-69-year group was small, and its depth increase did not reach significance, likely because of low power. Because no day 14 peak-response samples were available, the repertoires could be characterized only after the peak T cell response. After two AZD1222 doses, spike-specific TCR breadth and depth were significantly higher than at day 0 and than in MenACWY recipients. Reportedly, almost half of the unique spike-specific TCRs recognized epitopes lying outside the regions that are mutated in the B.1.351 and B.1.1.7 variants.

As for this clone: Its antigen has not been determined. Within one base of it there is no much larger clone, and no base qualities were kept.

The CDR3 regions of human TCRbeta chains were subjected to immunosequencing. The paper's data handling went like this. Repertoire TCRs were matched against a reference library of SARS-CoV-2-specific TCRs generated with the MIRA antigen-specificity platform. Breadth was defined as the fraction of unique TCRs that were SARS-CoV-2-associated. Depth was defined as the fraction of total T cells that were SARS-CoV-2-associated. Using the MIRA data, each spike-specific TCR was mapped to the spike region that the TCR reacts to and placed in a CD4 or CD8 class. Log10-transformed breadth and depth values were compared by one-way ANOVA with Sidak's multiple comparisons tests. The immuneACCESS repertoire file appears here via TCRdb, limited to in-frame rearrangements. These files lack a portion of the clones; in checked studies, under half of the deficit traces to unresolved V genes, and the cause of the others is not known. Clone size and the V and J calls come from that table; the DNA yielded D and trimming. The sample table contains about 81,000 clones; only one count was recorded for more than 85% of them. The leading ten clones occupy more than 7.5% of the sample.

The TCR sequence derives from an adult who received the AZD1222 COVID-19 vaccine. The material was peripheral blood, obtained 28 days after the second AZD1222 dose. Recombination connected TRBV30 to TRBJ2-2; the D gene is perhaps TRBD2, from 5 matching bases. The CDR3 region reads CAWSRGNRNRELFF. The bases are TGTGCCTGGAGTAGAGGGAATCGAAACCGGGAGCTGTTTTTT.